The subject of this entry is one T cell receptor beta chain. The sample holds one count of this clone. Its cognate antigen has yet to be identified. No much larger clone exists at a distance of one base, and base qualities are not known. Libraries came from the immunoSEQ multiplex PCR assay. For the multiplex PCR, a mixture combining 60 forward primers for TCR Vbeta segments and 13 reverse primers for TCR Jbeta segments was used. A multiplex PCR assay on genomic DNA amplified the CDR3 region of rearranged TCR beta genes. Amplified TCR beta libraries were sequenced as 87-base-pair reads on the Illumina HiSeq System. Per the source publication's procedure: A later analysis counted 75 million to 100 million unique TCR beta chains across the approximately 700 repertoires, and some 11 million of these chains were shared by at least two donors. To remove PCR and sequencing errors, raw reads were error-corrected and collapsed into unique sequences using a nearest-neighbor algorithm that merged closely related sequences. Alignment of CDR3 sequences to IMGT reference sequences was used to assign V, D and J gene segments. Each retained sequence needed at least a six-nucleotide match to both a V gene segment and a J gene segment. Rearrangements were classified as productive when the CDR3 lacked stop codons and remained in frame with V and J, and all other rearrangements were classified as non-productive. Following IMGT convention, CDR3 was defined as the stretch from the second conserved V-encoded cysteine up to the conserved J-encoded phenylalanine. In an earlier analysis of just under 600 of the donors, sequences lacking an unambiguous match to a single V gene segment were excluded. An earlier analysis of several hundred of the donors called V segments functional above 56.7% productive rearrangements and segregating when the between-donor standard deviation exceeded 5%. A statistical classification framework was built to diagnose cytomegalovirus status from the catalog of TCR beta chain sequences. V and J gene assignment, in a later analysis, came from comparing TCR nucleotide sequences with IMGT/GENE-DB human TR gene sequences. Using the TCRdist pipeline, a later analysis assigned CDR3 sequences along with most-parsimonious VDJ recombination scenarios. In a later analysis, each TCR beta chain was defined by its CDR3 amino acid sequence together with its V-gene family, and reads without a unique V-gene family were excluded. To address suspected cross-contamination and a sequencing artifact, a later analysis removed approximately 600 highly shared, low-generation-probability nucleotide sequences. A later analysis calculated a clonal expansion index for each public chain from normalized within-repertoire ranks of inferred template counts. In a later analysis, generation probabilities were computed using a VDJ recombination model fitted to out-of-frame rearrangements, and the results were checked against IGoR. In a later analysis, TCR-TCR, TCR-HLA and TCR-CMV co-occurrence was scored with hypergeometric tests, and a repertoire-size bias correction was applied to TCR pairs. False discovery rates were estimated in a later analysis by permuting HLA or CMV assignments 20 times. In a later analysis, co-occurring TCRs were grouped using DBSCAN, with TCRdist sequence similarity added in when clustering inside HLA-allele-positive subsets. Repertoires with fewer than 30,000 or more than 120,000 public chains, plus five repertoires with anomalous nucleotide sharing, were excluded from co-occurrence clustering. As stored in TCRdb, this immuneACCESS dataset retains in-frame rearrangements with V and J assigned. A fraction of the clones does not appear; measured against another copy, unresolved V genes explain less than half of the discrepancy, and the remainder lacks a known reason. The V and J calls and the clone size are those of that table, but D and trimming were determined from the DNA. The table for this sample lists 200,000 or so clones; more than 75% of them were counted only once. The top ten constitute more than 0.35% of the sample.

This record comes from a study of cytomegalovirus exposure and HLA in healthy donors (dated by TCRdb to about 2017). Broadly, across the study: An earlier analysis of approximately 600 of the donors reported 250 to 300 Gb of sequence data and 117 million unique TCR beta sequences from 150 million to 200 million T cells. An early release that covered some 630 HLA-typed donors contained approximately 300 gigabases of sequencing data and tens of millions of unique TCR sequences. Of the roughly 400 genotyped donors, 65% to 90% fell in the genetic ancestry cluster associated with self-reported Caucasian donors. The study aimed to test whether signatures of past pathogen exposure could be identified by cataloging public T cell receptors. The study used immunosequencing to profile the T cell repertoires of 666 subjects and linked those repertoires to cytomegalovirus serostatus. A separate validation cohort of about 110 different subjects was used in addition to the approximately 670-subject first cohort. To predict cytomegalovirus infection status, the study combined high-throughput TCR immunosequencing, statistical association of individual TCRs with disease status, and machine learning. In a later analysis, previously published TCR beta repertoires from more than 500 donors were re-analyzed and high-resolution HLA genotyping was added so that TCR occurrence patterns could be studied. The later analysis used no new phenotypic data to find candidate immune exposures, relying instead on TCR beta sequences and their occurrence across donors. An earlier analysis of several hundred of the donors applied high-throughput TCR beta sequencing to assess whether each TCR beta V gene segment acted as functional or pseudogenic. Alongside the repertoire data, information on donor age, sex, ethnicity and CMV serostatus was compiled. Genome-wide SNP genotypes for about 55% of the roughly 670 donors were used in a later genetic analysis, which treated that subset as a discovery cohort. All discovery cohort repertoires had been generated using a single sequencing platform. Class I and class II HLA loci were covered by the typing at four-digit resolution. The number of typed donors differed by locus: about 629-630 for A, B, C, DRB1 and DQB1; roughly 510 for DQA1; around 580 for DPA1; and roughly 470 for DPB1. Roughly five DR-DQ haplotypes were handled as single units for association and clustering because linkage in the cohort was strong. On average, around 240,000 unique TCR beta nucleotide sequences were sequenced per donor among a few hundred genotyped donors of the cohort, with around 19% of those sequences being non-productive. General findings and caveats noted by the study authors: A later analysis found that TCR association rates varied across HLA loci, with DRB1 alleles showing the most associated TCRs and HLA-C alleles the fewest. CMV serostatus was the only immune exposure information available for the cohort. In an earlier analysis of about 600 of the donors, most TCR beta V segments appeared in productive rearrangements about 87% or about 30% of the time, broadly matching IMGT annotations. Because HLA typing was unavailable for some donors at each locus, only the typed subset was used in association tests. The study listed 150 to 200 TCR beta chains as associated with cytomegalovirus. Correlated functional status among segregating V segments might reflect linkage disequilibrium, but an unknown experimental factor could not be ruled out. Cytomegalovirus status was reported to be diagnosed by the classifier with high specificity and sensitivity in both the original and validation cohorts. A later analysis found that most CMV-associated TCR beta chains appeared HLA-restricted, with HLA associations seemingly driven largely by CMV exposure. A later genetic analysis reported fewer N-insertions in productive TCRs among donors in an Asian-associated ancestry cluster than the roughly 620-donor mean. An association between a missense DCLRE1C variant and V-gene and J-gene trimming of TCR beta chains was found in a later genetic analysis and replicated in an independent cohort. Most TCR sequences were observed very rarely across donors, whereas some public TCRs were present in many individuals. In vitro tests confirmed that a few of the cytomegalovirus-associated TCR beta chains recognize cytomegalovirus antigens. Strong co-occurrence of HLA alleles, especially DR and DQ, made assigning TCR associations to individual alleles difficult. In a later analysis, HLA-associated TCR beta chains were found to be more clonally expanded and to have lower generation probabilities than equally common non-associated chains. The authors suggested that the approach could potentially be extended to other disease states and immunological phenotypes. A later analysis associated around 16,000 TCR beta sequences with specific HLA alleles at a false discovery rate of 0.05. A further reported finding was that TCR beta sequences accurately predicted the HLA-A and HLA-B alleles for most subjects in the first cohort. A later analysis reported that several top co-occurrence clusters appeared linked to parvovirus B19, influenza, CMV and Epstein-Barr virus. Roughly uniform sequencing depth across donors was assumed in presence/absence analyses, although this assumption may not hold. Approximately 16 rarely observed V segments, including chromosome 9 orphons, were excluded from the earlier analysis of approximately 600 of the donors because counts were too low. A group of highly shared sequence variants was considered likely to be a technical artifact of the sequencing pipeline. This cohort had only TCR beta chains sequenced, and the lack of alpha or paired-chain data limited which features could be detected.

The cohort comprised some 730 healthy bone marrow donors. At the time of sampling, all cohort members were nominally healthy, though unrecorded immune exposures were likely present. The donor was CMV seropositive and belonged to the group of some 290 seropositive cohort members. Every donor gave a peripheral blood sample, and the peripheral blood mononuclear cells from that sample were used for TCR beta sequencing. The Qiagen DNeasy Blood Extraction Kit was used to extract genomic DNA from the blood cell samples. This TCR was recovered from a male donor in good health and CMV-seropositive. Sample: PBMCs.

For the CDR3, the sequence is CASSRDKSFDYTF. The nucleotide sequence reads TGTGCCAGCAGCCGGGACAAGTCCTTCGACTACACCTTC. The chain is assembled from TRBV7-2 and TRBJ1-2; TRBD1 might be the D gene, on 6 matching bases. Counted from cysteine to phenylalanine, this CDR3 has 13 amino acids. The read is trimmed to its CDR3 DNA, 39 bases read in frame from base 1. The V and J ends are trimmed by 5 bases and 10 bases, leaving 17 bases between them. The germline V gene supplies CDR1 SGHTA and CDR2 FQGNSA.